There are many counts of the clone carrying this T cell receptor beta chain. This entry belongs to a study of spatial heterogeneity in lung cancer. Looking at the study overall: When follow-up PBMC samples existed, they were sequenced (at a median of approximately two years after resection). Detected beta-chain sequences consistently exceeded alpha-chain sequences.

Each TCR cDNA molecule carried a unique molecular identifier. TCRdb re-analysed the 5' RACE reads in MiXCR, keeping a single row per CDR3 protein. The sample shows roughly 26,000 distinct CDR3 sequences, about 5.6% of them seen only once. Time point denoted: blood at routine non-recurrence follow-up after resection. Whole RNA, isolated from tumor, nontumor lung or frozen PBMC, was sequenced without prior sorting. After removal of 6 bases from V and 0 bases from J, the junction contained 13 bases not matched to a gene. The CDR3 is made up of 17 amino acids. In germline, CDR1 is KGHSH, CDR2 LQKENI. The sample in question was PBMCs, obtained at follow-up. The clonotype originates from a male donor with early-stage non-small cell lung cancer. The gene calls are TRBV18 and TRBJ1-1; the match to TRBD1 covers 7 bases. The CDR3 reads CASSQETGSRVNTEAFF. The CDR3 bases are TGTGCCAGCTCGCAAGAGACAGGGAGTAGGGTGAACACTGAAGCTTTCTTT.